Following are 17 T cell receptor beta chains from one sample sequenced in a study of blood T cells in healthy people across ages. A J-beta primer mix and a sample-barcoded 5' primer were used in a second PCR of about 7 to 12 cycles. TCRdb processed the 5' RACE reads anew with MiXCR; each CDR3 protein has one entry. Of under 800,000 distinct CDR3 sequences in the sample, roughly 41% are singletons; the top ten hold approximately 22%. Sample: blood. These receptors were obtained from a woman aged 60 to 75 in good health.

The chain recombines TRBV20-1 with TRBJ2-1; 8 bases match TRBD2. From germline, CDR1 is DFQATT and CDR2 SNEGSKA (reference sequence). CDR3 length: 13 residues. V gave up 3 bases and J gave up 10 bases; unmatched junction bases: 8. Written as DNA, the CDR3 is TGCAGTGCTAGGCCCGGGTCGGGGGGGGAGCAGTTCTTC. Translation: CSARPGSGGEQFF.

In this sample, this clonotype turned up many times. The rearrangement joins TRBV24-1 to TRBJ2-3; unclear D gene. V lost 6 bases and J lost 6, with 6 bases in between. The CDR3 extends over 11 amino acids. Per the germline V gene, CDR1 is KGHDR and CDR2 is SFDVKD. CDR3 nucleotides: TGTGCCACCAGTCAGGAGGATACGCAGTATTTT. As protein: CATSQEDTQYF.

The genes are TRBV6-5 and TRBJ1-2; D is perhaps TRBD1 (5 bases). This CDR3 is 14 amino acids long. The V gene's germline CDR1 is MNHEY and CDR2 SVGAGI. The V and J ends lost 6 bases and 3 bases respectively, with 14 bases between them. The CDR3 loop is CASSVFTGDYGYTF. CDR3 sequence (DNA): TGTGCCAGCAGCGTATTCACAGGAGACTATGGCTACACCTTC.

To note about this clonotype: A much larger clone lies one base from this, so it may be a read error. The genes are TRBV12-3 or TRBV12-4 and TRBJ2-1; 11 nucleotides line up with TRBD2. The DNA matches TRBJ2-7 better at its end, which makes the J call doubtful. CDR3 length equals 15 residues. This CDR3 is CASSLLAGGLNEQYF. The CDR3 nucleotides read TGTGCCAGCAGTTTGCTAGCGGGGGGCCTCAATGAGCAGTACTTC.

Remarks on this clonotype: One end of the junction is discordant with germline, which a read error may explain. V is TRBV9 and J is TRBJ2-1; perhaps TRBD2 as D (6 bases). Per the germline V gene, CDR1 is SGDLS and CDR2 is YYNGEE. The CDR3 totals 15 residues. CDR3 DNA: TGTGCCAACAGCGCCTTCGGGGGCTCCTACAATGAGCAGTTCTTC. As protein: CANSAFGGSYNEQFF. Full variable domain (outside the CDR3, taken from reference TRBV9 and TRBJ2-1): DSGVTQTPKHLITATGQRVTLRCSPRSGDLSVYWYQQSLDQGLQFLIQYYNGEERAKGNILERFSAQQFPDLHSELNLSSLELGDSALYFCANSAFGGSYNEQFFGPGTRLTVL.

The V gene is TRBV10-3, the J gene TRBJ2-4, with D perhaps TRBD1 or TRBD2 (5 bases each). The germline gives CDR1 ENHRY, CDR2 SYGVKD. V was trimmed by 3 bases and J by 0 bases, leaving 15 bases between them. This CDR3 region has 17 residues. The CDR3 bases are TGTGCCATCAGTGACCGGGACCCGGCCCTAGCCAAAAACATTCAGTACTTC. Protein product: CAISDRDPALAKNIQYF.

The chain uses TRBV29-1 and TRBJ1-2, with unresolved D. Germline CDR1 is SQVTM and CDR2 is ANQGSEA. This CDR3 spans 11 amino acids. With 4 bases removed from V and 6 bases from J, the gap between germline ends came to 9 bases. CDR3 sequence (DNA): TGCAGCGTTGCGGGGATTGATGGCTACACCTTC. This translates into CSVAGIDGYTF.

This clonotype appeared a few times. The rearrangement links TRBV12-3 or TRBV12-4 to TRBJ2-7; 8 positions agree with TRBD2. This CDR3 is 16 amino acids long. After removal of 6 bases from V and 3 bases from J, the junction contained 13 bases not matched to a gene. The CDR3 spells CASSAVGKRGNYEQYF. For the CDR3, the DNA is TGTGCCAGCAGCGCCGTCGGGAAGCGGGGGAACTACGAGCAGTACTTC.

This clonotype showed up many times. The chain recombines TRBV3-1 with TRBJ2-5, with D maybe TRBD2 (5 bases). V was clipped by 5 bases and J by 3 bases, with 13 bases between them. CDR1 and CDR2 (germline): LGHDT, YNNKEL (reference sequence). The CDR3 has 14 residues. CDR3 sequence reads: CASSLRTTKETQYF. As DNA, the CDR3 is TGTGCCAGCAGCTTACGGACGACTAAAGAGACCCAGTACTTC.

The sample holds a few counts of this clonotype. The chain has TRBV6-5 and TRBJ2-3, with a weak D call TRBD1 (6 bases). The CDR3 loop spans 14 amino acids. Germline V gene data show CDR1 as MNHEY and CDR2 as SVGAGI. V shed 6 bases and J shed 5 bases, with 15 bases lying between them. The CDR3: CASSLQGYGDTQYF. CDR3 DNA: TGTGCCAGCAGCCTCCAGGGGTATGGAGATACGCAGTATTTT.

This clonotype showed up just a few times. The CDR3 nucleotides read TGTGCCAGCAGCTTTGACCCGCTTGGGACCCAGTACTTC. This gives the protein CASSFDPLGTQYF. The rearrangement uses TRBV7-2 and TRBJ2-7; D gene unclear. The better agreement between TRBJ2-5 and the DNA end casts doubt on the J call. The CDR3 covers 13 residues. Germline loops: CDR1 SGHTA, CDR2 FQGNSA.

The chain carries TRBV5-1 and TRBJ2-1; 10 positions agree with TRBD2. J lost 8 bases, V lost 3 bases, and 17 bases had no gene match. Germline V CDR1 and CDR2: SGHRS, YFSETQ. CDR3 length: 18 residues. CDR3 sequence (DNA): TGCGCCAGCAGCTCCATACCATCTAGCGGGAGCCGACTGGATGAGCAGTTCTTC. Its translation is CASSSIPSSGSRLDEQFF.

The rearrangement joins TRBV6-2 or TRBV6-3 to TRBJ2-7; D call uncertain. V lost 6 bases to trimming and J lost 2 bases, with 14 bases between them. Per germline, CDR1 MNHEY and CDR2 SVGEGT. The CDR3 extends over 14 amino acids. The CDR3 loop reads CASSNRYGAYEQYF. The CDR3 DNA follows: TGTGCCAGCAGCAATCGGTACGGTGCCTACGAGCAGTACTTC.

This clonotype was counted at least ten times. This sequence joins TRBV24-1 and TRBJ2-3, with TRBD2 matching 15 bases. The V segment lost 4 bases and the J segment 5 bases; nucleotides outside the gene matches: 6. Germline V gives CDR1 KGHDR, CDR2 SFDVKD. CDR3 size: 17 residues. CDR3 in amino acids: CATSERTSGRAGDTQYF. The CDR3, as DNA: TGTGCCACCAGTGAGCGGACTAGCGGGAGGGCCGGAGATACGCAGTATTTT.

V and J are TRBV27 and TRBJ1-5; no clear D. The CDR3 is 14 amino acids. The V gene's germline CDR1 is MNHEY and CDR2 SMNVEV (reference sequence). The V gene lost 1 base and the J gene lost 5 bases, with 9 bases spanning the gap. The CDR3 spells CASSLLSSDQPQHF. CDR3 DNA sequence: TGTGCCAGCAGTTTATTGAGTAGTGATCAGCCCCAGCATTTT.

The V gene is TRBV6-1, the J gene TRBJ1-5, with 10 bases identical to TRBD1. V was clipped by 5 bases and J by 5 bases; unmatched bases: 6. CDR1 is MNHNS and CDR2 is SASEGT in the germline V gene. The CDR3 length is 15 residues. CDR3 amino acids: CASSQDRGPDQPQHF. CDR3 bases: TGTGCCAGCAGTCAAGACAGGGGGCCAGATCAGCCCCAGCATTTT.

This rearrangement joins TRBV9 to TRBJ2-3; TRBD1 aligns across 8 bases. The J segment lost 0 bases and the V segment lost 3 bases, leaving 6 bases of the junction unmatched. The germline gives CDR1 SGDLS, CDR2 YYNGEE. The CDR3 sequence is 16 residues long. The CDR3 here is CASSAWTGSSTDTQYF. CDR3 bases: TGTGCCAGCAGCGCGTGGACAGGGTCTAGCACAGATACGCAGTATTTT.